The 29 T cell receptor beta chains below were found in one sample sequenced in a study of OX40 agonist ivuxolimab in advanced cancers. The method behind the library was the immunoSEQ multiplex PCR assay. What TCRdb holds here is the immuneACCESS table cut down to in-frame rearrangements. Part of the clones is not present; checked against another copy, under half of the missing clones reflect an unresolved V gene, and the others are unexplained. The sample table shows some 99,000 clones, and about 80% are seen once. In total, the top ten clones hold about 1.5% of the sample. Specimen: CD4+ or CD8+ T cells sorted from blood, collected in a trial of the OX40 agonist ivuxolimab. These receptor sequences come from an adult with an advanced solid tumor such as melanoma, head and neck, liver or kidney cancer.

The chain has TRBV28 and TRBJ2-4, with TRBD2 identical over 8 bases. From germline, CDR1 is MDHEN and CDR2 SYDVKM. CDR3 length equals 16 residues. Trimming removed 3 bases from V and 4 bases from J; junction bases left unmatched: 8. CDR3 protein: CASSFGGRRVKNIQYF. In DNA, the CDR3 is TGTGCCAGCAGTTTCGGCGGGAGGAGGGTGAAAAACATTCAGTACTTC.

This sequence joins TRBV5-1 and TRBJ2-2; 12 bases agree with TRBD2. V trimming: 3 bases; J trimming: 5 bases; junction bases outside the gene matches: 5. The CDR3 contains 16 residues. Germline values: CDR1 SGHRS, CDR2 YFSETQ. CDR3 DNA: TGCGCCAGCAGCTCCCGACTAGCGGGAGAGACCGGGGAGCTGTTTTTT. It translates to CASSSRLAGETGELFF.

CDR3 in amino acids: CASSLWDRYNYGYTF. The DNA of the CDR3 is TGTGCCAGCAGCTTGTGGGACCGGTATAACTATGGCTACACCTTC. The chain joins TRBV5-6 to TRBJ1-2; a possible D gene is TRBD1 (5 bases). Germline V gene lookup returns CDR1 SGHDT and CDR2 YYEEEE. Trimming left V 1 base short and J 1 base short, with 11 bases between. This CDR3 comprises 15 residues.

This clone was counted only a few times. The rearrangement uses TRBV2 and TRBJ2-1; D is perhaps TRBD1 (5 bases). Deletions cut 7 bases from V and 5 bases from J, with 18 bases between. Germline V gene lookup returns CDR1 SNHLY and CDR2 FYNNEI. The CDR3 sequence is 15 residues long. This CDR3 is CASTLGRVGDNEQFF. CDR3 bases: TGTGCCAGCACCCTTGGCAGGGTAGGCGACAATGAGCAGTTCTTC.

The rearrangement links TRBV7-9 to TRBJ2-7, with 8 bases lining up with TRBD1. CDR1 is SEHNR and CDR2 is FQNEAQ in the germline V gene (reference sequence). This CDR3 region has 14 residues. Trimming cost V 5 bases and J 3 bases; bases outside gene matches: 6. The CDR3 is CASSIAQGDYEQYF. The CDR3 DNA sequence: TGTGCCAGCAGCATCGCACAGGGGGACTACGAGCAGTACTTC. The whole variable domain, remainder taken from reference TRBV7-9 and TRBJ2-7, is DTGVSQNPRHKITKRGQNVTFRCDPISEHNRLYWYRQTLGQGPEFLTYFQNEAQLEKSRLLSDRFSAERPKGSFSTLEIQRTEQGDSAMYLCASSIAQGDYEQYFGPGTRLTVT.

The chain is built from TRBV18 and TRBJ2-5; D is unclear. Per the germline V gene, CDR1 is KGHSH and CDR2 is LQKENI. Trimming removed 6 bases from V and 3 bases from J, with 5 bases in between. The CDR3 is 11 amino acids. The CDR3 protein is CASSLEETQYF. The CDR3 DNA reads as TGTGCCAGCTCCCTCGAAGAGACCCAGTACTTC.

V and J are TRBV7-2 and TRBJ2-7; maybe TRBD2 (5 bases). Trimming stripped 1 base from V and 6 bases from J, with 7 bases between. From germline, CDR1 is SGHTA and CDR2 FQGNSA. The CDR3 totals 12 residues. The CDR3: CASSLVGSEQYF. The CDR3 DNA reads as TGTGCCAGCAGCTTAGTGGGGAGCGAGCAGTACTTC.

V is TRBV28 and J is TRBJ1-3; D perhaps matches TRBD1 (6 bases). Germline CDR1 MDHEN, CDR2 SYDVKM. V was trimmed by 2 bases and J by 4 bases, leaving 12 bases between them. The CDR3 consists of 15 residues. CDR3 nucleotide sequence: TGTGCCAGCAGTTTAGGGGGGGCGAAGGGAAACACCATATATTTT. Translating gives CASSLGGAKGNTIYF.

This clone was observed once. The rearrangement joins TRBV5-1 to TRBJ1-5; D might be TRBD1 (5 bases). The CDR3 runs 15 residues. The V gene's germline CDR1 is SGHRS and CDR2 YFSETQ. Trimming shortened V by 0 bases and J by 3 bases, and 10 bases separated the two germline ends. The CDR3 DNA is TGCGCCAGCAGCTTGGTCCCAGGGTCCAATCAGCCCCAGCATTTT. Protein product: CASSLVPGSNQPQHF.

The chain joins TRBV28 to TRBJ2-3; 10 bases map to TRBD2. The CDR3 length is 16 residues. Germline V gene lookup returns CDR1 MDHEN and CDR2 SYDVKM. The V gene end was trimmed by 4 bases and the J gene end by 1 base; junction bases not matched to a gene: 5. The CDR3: CASSYSGGTGTDTQYF. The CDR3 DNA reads TGTGCCAGCAGTTATAGCGGGGGGACCGGCACAGATACGCAGTATTTT.

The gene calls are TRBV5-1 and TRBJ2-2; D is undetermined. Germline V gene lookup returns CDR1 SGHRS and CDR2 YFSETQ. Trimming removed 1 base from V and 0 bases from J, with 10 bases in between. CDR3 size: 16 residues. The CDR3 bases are TGCGCCAGCAGCTTGTATATGGCCACGAACACCGGGGAGCTGTTTTTT. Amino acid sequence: CASSLYMATNTGELFF. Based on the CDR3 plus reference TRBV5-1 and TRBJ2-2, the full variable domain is KAGVTQTPRYLIKTRGQQVTLSCSPISGHRSVSWYQQTPGQGLQFLFEYFSETQRNKGNFPGRFSGRQFSNSRSEMNVSTLELGDSALYLCASSLYMATNTGELFFGEGSRLTVL.

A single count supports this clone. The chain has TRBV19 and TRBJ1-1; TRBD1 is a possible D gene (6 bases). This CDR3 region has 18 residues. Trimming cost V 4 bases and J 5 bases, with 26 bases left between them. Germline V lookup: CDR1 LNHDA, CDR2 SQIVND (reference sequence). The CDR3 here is CASSRSQQGHLRETEAFF. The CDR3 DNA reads TGTGCCAGTAGTAGGTCCCAACAGGGACATCTAAGGGAGACTGAAGCTTTCTTT.

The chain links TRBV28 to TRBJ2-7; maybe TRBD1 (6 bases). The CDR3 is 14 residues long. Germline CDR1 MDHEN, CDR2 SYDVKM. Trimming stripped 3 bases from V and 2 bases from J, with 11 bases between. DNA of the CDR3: TGTGCCAGCAGTTTTCCAGGGACACCCTACGAGCAGTACTTC. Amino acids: CASSFPGTPYEQYF.

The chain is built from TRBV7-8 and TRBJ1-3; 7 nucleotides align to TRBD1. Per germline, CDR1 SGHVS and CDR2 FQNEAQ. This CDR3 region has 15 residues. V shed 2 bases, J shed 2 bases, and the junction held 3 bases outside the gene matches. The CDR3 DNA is TGTGCCAGCAGCTTATTACAGGGGCCTGGAAACACCATATATTTT. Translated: CASSLLQGPGNTIYF. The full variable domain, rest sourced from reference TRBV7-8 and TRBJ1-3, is GAGVSQSPRYKVAKRGQDVALRCDPISGHVSLFWYQQALGQGPEFLTYFQNEAQLDKSGLPSDRFFAERPEGSVSTLKIQRTQQEDSAVYLCASSLLQGPGNTIYFGEGSWLTVV.

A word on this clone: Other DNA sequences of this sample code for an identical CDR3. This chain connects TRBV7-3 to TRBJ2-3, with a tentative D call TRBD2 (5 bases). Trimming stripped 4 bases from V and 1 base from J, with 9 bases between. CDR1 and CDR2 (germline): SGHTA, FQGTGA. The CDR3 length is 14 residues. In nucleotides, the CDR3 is TGTGCCAGCAGCTCGAGCGGCGGCACAGATACGCAGTATTTT. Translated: CASSSSGGTDTQYF.

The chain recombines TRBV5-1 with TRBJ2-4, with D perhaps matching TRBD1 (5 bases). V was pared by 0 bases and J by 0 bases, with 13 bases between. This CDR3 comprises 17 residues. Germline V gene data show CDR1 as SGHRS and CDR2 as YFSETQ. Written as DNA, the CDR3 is TGCGCCAGCAGCTTGGGGACAAGTATAATAGCCAAAAACATTCAGTACTTC. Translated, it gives CASSLGTSIIAKNIQYF.

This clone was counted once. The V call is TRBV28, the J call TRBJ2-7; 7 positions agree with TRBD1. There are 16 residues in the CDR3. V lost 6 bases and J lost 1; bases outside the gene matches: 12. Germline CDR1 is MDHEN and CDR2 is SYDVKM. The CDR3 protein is CASSQFMAGGSYEQYF. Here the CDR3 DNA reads TGTGCCAGCAGCCAGTTTATGGCAGGGGGTTCCTACGAGCAGTACTTC.

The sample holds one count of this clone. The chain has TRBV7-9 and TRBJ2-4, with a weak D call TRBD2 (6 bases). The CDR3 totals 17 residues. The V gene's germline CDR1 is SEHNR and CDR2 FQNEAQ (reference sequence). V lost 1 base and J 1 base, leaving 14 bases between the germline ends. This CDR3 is CASSLGGATGAKNIQYF. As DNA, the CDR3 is TGTGCCAGCAGCTTAGGCGGGGCTACCGGGGCCAAAAACATTCAGTACTTC. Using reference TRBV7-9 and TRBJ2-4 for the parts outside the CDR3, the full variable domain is DTGVSQNPRHKITKRGQNVTFRCDPISEHNRLYWYRQTLGQGPEFLTYFQNEAQLEKSRLLSDRFSAERPKGSFSTLEIQRTEQGDSAMYLCASSLGGATGAKNIQYFGAGTRLSVL.

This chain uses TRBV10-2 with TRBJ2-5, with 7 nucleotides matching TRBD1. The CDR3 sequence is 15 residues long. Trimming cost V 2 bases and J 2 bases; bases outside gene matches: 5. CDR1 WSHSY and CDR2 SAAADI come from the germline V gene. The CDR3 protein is CASSEPRDRQETQYF. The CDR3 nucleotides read TGCGCCAGCAGTGAGCCGAGGGACAGACAAGAGACCCAGTACTTC.

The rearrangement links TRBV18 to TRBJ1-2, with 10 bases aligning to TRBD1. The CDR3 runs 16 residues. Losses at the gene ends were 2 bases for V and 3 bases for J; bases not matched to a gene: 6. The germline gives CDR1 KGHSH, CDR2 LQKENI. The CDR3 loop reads CASSPDRGRVHYGYTF. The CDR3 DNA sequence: TGTGCCAGCTCACCAGACAGGGGGCGCGTTCACTATGGCTACACCTTC.

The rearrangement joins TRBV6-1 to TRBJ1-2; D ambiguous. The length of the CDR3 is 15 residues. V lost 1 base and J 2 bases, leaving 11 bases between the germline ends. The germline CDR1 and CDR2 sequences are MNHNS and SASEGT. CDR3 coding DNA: TGTGCCAGCAGTGAAGAGAGCACATCCAACTATGGCTACACCTTC. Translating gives CASSEESTSNYGYTF.

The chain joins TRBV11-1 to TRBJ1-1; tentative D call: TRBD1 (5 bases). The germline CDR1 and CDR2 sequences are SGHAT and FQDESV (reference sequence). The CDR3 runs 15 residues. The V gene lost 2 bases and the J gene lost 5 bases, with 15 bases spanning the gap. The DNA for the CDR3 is TGTGCCAGCAGCTTATTTATGCAGGGACGGACTGAAGCTTTCTTT. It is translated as CASSLFMQGRTEAFF.

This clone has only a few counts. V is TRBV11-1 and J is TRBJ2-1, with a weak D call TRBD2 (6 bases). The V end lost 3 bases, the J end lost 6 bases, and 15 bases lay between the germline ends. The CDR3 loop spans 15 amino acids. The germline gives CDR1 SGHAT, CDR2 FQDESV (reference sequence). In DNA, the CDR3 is TGTGCCAGCAGCTTTTTGGGGGGAGATAGCAATGAGCAGTTCTTC. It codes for CASSFLGGDSNEQFF. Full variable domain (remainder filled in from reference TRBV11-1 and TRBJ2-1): EAEVAQSPRYKITEKSQAVAFWCDPISGHATLYWYRQILGQGPELLVQFQDESVVDDSQLPKDRFSAERLKGVDSTLKIQPAELGDSAMYLCASSFLGGDSNEQFFGPGTRLTVL.

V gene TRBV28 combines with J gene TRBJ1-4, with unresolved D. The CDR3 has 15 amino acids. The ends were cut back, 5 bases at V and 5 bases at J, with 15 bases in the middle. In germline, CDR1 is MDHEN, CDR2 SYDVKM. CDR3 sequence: CASSPLSAINEKLFF. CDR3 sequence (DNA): TGTGCCAGCAGTCCTCTTTCGGCAATAAATGAAAAACTGTTTTTT.

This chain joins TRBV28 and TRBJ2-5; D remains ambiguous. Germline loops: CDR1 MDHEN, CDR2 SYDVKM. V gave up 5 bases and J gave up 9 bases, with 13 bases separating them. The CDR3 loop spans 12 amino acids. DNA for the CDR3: TGTGCCAGCAGTACCGACATTGGGGCCCAGTACTTC. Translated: CASSTDIGAQYF.

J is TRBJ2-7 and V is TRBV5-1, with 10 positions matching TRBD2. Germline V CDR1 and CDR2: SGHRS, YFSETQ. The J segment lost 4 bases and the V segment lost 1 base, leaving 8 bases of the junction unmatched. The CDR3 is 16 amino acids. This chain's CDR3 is CASSLIASGRRYEQYF. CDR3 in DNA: TGCGCCAGCAGCTTGATTGCTAGCGGGAGAAGATACGAGCAGTACTTC.

The CDR3 nucleotides read TGTGCCAGCAGTTGGAGACAGGGCAGGGGGGAGACCCAGTACTTC. Its translation: CASSWRQGRGETQYF. This sequence joins TRBV6-5 and TRBJ2-5, with 7 bases lining up with TRBD1. Germline lookup yields CDR1 MNHEY and CDR2 SVGAGI. The CDR3 spans 15 residues. V lost 4 bases to trimming and J lost 5 bases; unmatched junction nucleotides: 10.

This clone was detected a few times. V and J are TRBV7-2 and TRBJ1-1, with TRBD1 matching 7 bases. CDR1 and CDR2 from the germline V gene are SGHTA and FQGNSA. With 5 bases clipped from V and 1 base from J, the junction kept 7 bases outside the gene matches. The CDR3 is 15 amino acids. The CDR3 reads CASSPQTGRNTEAFF. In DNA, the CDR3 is TGTGCCAGCAGCCCTCAGACAGGGCGGAACACTGAAGCTTTCTTT.

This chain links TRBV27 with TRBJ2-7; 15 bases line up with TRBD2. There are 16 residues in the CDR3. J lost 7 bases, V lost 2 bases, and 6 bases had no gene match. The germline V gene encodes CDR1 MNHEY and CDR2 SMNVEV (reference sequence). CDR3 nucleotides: TGTGCCAGCAGTTTACAGGGACTAGCGGGGGGTGGTGAGCAGTACTTC. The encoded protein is CASSLQGLAGGGEQYF.